This record looks at one TCR beta chain sequence and its context. The data stem from a study of blood T cells in healthy people across ages. Per germline, CDR1 LNHNV and CDR2 YYDKDF (reference sequence). The CDR3 covers 15 residues. The ends lost 11 bases at V and 4 bases at J; junction bases unmatched: 13. With a J-beta primer mix and a sample-barcoded 5' primer, a second PCR ran about 7 to 11 cycles. TCRdb processed the 5' RACE reads anew with MiXCR; each CDR3 protein has one entry. The table records fewer than 900,000 distinct CDR3 sequences, roughly 45% of them present only once. The rearrangement joins TRBV15 to TRBJ1-2; TRBD1 agrees at 10 bases. Source material: blood. The sequence was obtained from a woman aged 55-70 years in good health. The CDR3 here is CAATLGQGVLYGYTF. CDR3 in DNA: TGTGCCGCCACACTAGGACAGGGGGTGCTCTATGGCTACACCTTC.